This passage covers 22 T cell receptor beta chains from one sample sequenced in a study of cytomegalovirus exposure and HLA in healthy donors. The PCR employed 60 Vbeta primers together with 13 Jbeta primers. TCRdb's copy holds only in-frame clones and misses some; the assay was immunoSEQ multiplex PCR. The sample has about 150,000 clones, over 60% seen once. The material sequenced was PBMCs. The receptors were gathered from a man in his forties or fifties in good health and CMV-seronegative.

The gene calls are TRBV6-5 and TRBJ2-7; D uncertain. Per germline, CDR1 MNHEY and CDR2 SVGAGI. The CDR3 has 12 residues. V gave up 3 bases and J gave up 7 bases, with 10 bases separating them. CDR3 sequence reads: CASSYRGYEQYF. Written as DNA, the CDR3 is TGTGCCAGCAGTTATCGAGGCTATGAGCAGTACTTC.

J is TRBJ2-1 and V is TRBV7-9; 8 nucleotides align to TRBD2. This CDR3 comprises 12 residues. The germline gives CDR1 SEHNR, CDR2 FQNEAQ (reference sequence). V trimming: 8 bases; J trimming: 9 bases; junction bases outside the gene matches: 6. CDR3 coding DNA: TGTGCCAGCTCAGCGGGAGCAGGTGAGCAGTTCTTC. It codes for CASSAGAGEQFF.

This clone was seen a few times. This chain uses TRBV11-1 with TRBJ2-7; 9 bases fit TRBD1. The V gene end was trimmed by 5 bases and the J gene end by 3 bases; junction bases not matched to a gene: 2. Germline values: CDR1 SGHAT, CDR2 FQDESV (reference sequence). The CDR3 runs 13 residues. CDR3 sequence reads: CASSQTGGYEQYF. The CDR3 DNA is TGTGCCAGCAGCCAGACAGGGGGCTACGAGCAGTACTTC.

This chain uses TRBV9 with TRBJ2-7; 14 bases align to TRBD2. The CDR3 runs to 16 residues. V was clipped by 0 bases and J by 5 bases; unmatched bases: 4. CDR1 SGDLS and CDR2 YYNGEE come from the germline V gene. This chain's CDR3 is CASSVGLAGGFHEQYF. The CDR3 region has the DNA TGTGCCAGCAGCGTAGGACTAGCGGGGGGGTTCCACGAGCAGTACTTC.

The V gene is TRBV6-5, the J gene TRBJ1-1; D is undetermined. Germline lookup yields CDR1 MNHEY and CDR2 SVGAGI. This CDR3 is 15 amino acids long. V dropped 4 bases and J dropped 3 bases, with 15 bases sitting between them. The CDR3 spells CASSSSYGSDTEAFF. The CDR3 coding sequence is TGTGCCAGCAGTTCCTCTTATGGTAGCGACACTGAAGCTTTCTTT.

On this clone itself: Sequence at one end of the junction differs from germline and may be a read error. V gene TRBV9 combines with J gene TRBJ1-2, with D unresolved. This CDR3 comprises 12 residues. The germline V gene has CDR1 SGDLS and CDR2 YYNGEE. The CDR3, as DNA: TGTGCCAGCAGCGTAGGAGGTTCTGGCTACCCCTTC. Translation: CASSVGGSGYPF.

The chain combines TRBV7-8 with TRBJ2-2; D ambiguous. The CDR3 length is 14 residues. The germline V and J ends were trimmed by 0 bases and 7 bases, with 9 bases remaining between them. Germline CDR1 is SGHVS and CDR2 is FQNEAQ. CDR3 sequence (DNA): TGTGCCAGCAGCTTAGCGGGCAGGTTCGGGGAGCTGTTTTTT. It specifies CASSLAGRFGELFF.

As for this clone: The same CDR3 can be traced to other DNA sequences in this sample. The rearrangement uses TRBV5-1 and TRBJ2-5, with D hard to call. The J call could be wrong; TRBJ2-7 is a better fit for the DNA end. Germline V gives CDR1 SGHRS, CDR2 YFSETQ. CDR3 length: 11 amino acids. CDR3 protein: CASSLNYEQYF. The DNA of the CDR3 is TGCGCCAGCAGCTTGAATTACGAGCAGTACTTC.

J is TRBJ1-2 and V is TRBV5-1; TRBD1 is a possible D gene (5 bases). The CDR3 is made up of 13 amino acids. The V gene's germline CDR1 is SGHRS and CDR2 YFSETQ. The ends were cut back, 7 bases at V and 1 base at J, with 11 bases in the middle. CDR3 in amino acids: CASVGALNYGYTF. DNA for the CDR3: TGCGCCAGCGTAGGGGCTCTTAACTATGGCTACACCTTC.

The chain carries TRBV7-2 and TRBJ1-2; D remains unclear. The CDR3 runs 16 residues. Trimming shortened V by 5 bases and J by 0 bases, and 16 bases separated the two germline ends. Germline V gene data show CDR1 as SGHTA and CDR2 as FQGNSA. The CDR3 coding sequence is TGTGCCAGCAGCATCAGCGCGGGATCCTCTAACTATGGCTACACCTTC. It yields the protein CASSISAGSSNYGYTF.

This rearrangement joins TRBV7-9 to TRBJ2-1; perhaps TRBD1 as D (6 bases). Germline values: CDR1 SEHNR, CDR2 FQNEAQ (reference sequence). The CDR3 loop spans 19 amino acids. The V end lost 4 bases, the J end lost 3 bases, and 25 bases lay between the germline ends. DNA of the CDR3: TGTGCCAGCAGCTCCAACAGGCTGGCGCAGGGGCCGAACTACAATGAGCAGTTCTTC. It yields the protein CASSSNRLAQGPNYNEQFF.

This rearrangement joins TRBV25-1 to TRBJ1-3; D is possibly TRBD1 (5 bases). The CDR3 loop spans 14 amino acids. Germline V lookup: CDR1 MGHDK, CDR2 SYGVNS. V was shortened by 2 bases and J by 4 bases, with 9 bases between the two germline ends. The CDR3 DNA reads as TGTGCCAGCAGTGAACAAGGGGAAGGAAACACCATATATTTT. It specifies CASSEQGEGNTIYF.

This chain links TRBV30 with TRBJ1-1; D ambiguous. Germline V gives CDR1 GTSNPN, CDR2 SVGIG (reference sequence). V lost 5 bases, J lost 0 bases, and 16 bases lay in between. This CDR3 spans 15 amino acids. The CDR3 is CAWGGRLNMNTEAFF. Written as DNA, the CDR3 is TGTGCCTGGGGAGGCCGACTTAATATGAACACTGAAGCTTTCTTT.

CDR3: CATSTGTYYEQYF. CDR3 coding DNA: TGTGCCACCAGCACCGGGACATACTACGAGCAGTACTTC. V is TRBV15 and J is TRBJ2-7, with D perhaps TRBD1 (6 bases). Between the trimmed V and J ends, which lost 4 bases and 3 bases, there was a span of 10 bases. Germline loops: CDR1 LNHNV, CDR2 YYDKDF (reference sequence). This CDR3 spans 13 amino acids.

This clone has only one observation. The chain employs TRBV18 and TRBJ2-7, with 13 bases identical to TRBD2. Trimming cost V 3 bases and J 6 bases; bases outside gene matches: 8. Germline values: CDR1 KGHSH, CDR2 LQKENI. There are 16 residues in the CDR3. The CDR3 region is CASSPGLAGFLREQYF. CDR3 nucleotides: TGTGCCAGCTCACCGGGACTAGCGGGATTTTTACGCGAGCAGTACTTC.

The chain carries TRBV29-1 and TRBJ2-3; the match to TRBD1 covers 7 bases. Germline V CDR1 and CDR2: SQVTM, ANQGSEA. The CDR3 sequence is 15 residues long. The J segment lost 2 bases and the V segment lost 5 bases, leaving 10 bases of the junction unmatched. CDR3 sequence (DNA): TGCAGCGTTTTAAAACGGGACAGAATCACAGATACGCAGTATTTT. This translates into CSVLKRDRITDTQYF.

The V gene is TRBV4-1, the J gene TRBJ2-7; D remains ambiguous. The CDR3 length is 13 residues. The germline V gene has CDR1 MGHRA and CDR2 YSYEKL. Deletions cut 2 bases from V and 6 bases from J, with 11 bases between. The CDR3 region has the DNA TGCGCCAGCAGCCAACCCTCCCCACTCGAGCAGTACTTC. This encodes CASSQPSPLEQYF.

The chain is built from TRBV7-3 and TRBJ2-7; D possibly corresponds to TRBD2 (5 bases). Germline V gene data show CDR1 as SGHTA and CDR2 as FQGTGA. This CDR3 is built from 15 residues. V was shortened by 3 bases and J by 2 bases, with 14 bases between the two germline ends. The DNA of the CDR3 is TGTGCCAGCAGCTTTGCAGGCCGAGGGCCCTACGAGCAGTACTTC. Amino acids: CASSFAGRGPYEQYF.

The V and J genes are TRBV30 and TRBJ1-1, with unresolved D. V was pared by 0 bases and J by 4 bases, with 12 bases between. Germline assignment: CDR1 GTSNPN and CDR2 SVGIG (reference sequence). The CDR3 totals 14 residues. CDR3 nucleotides: TGTGCCTGGAGTGTACTCGGGGATCGCACTGAAGCTTTCTTT. Its protein is CAWSVLGDRTEAFF.

The rearrangement links TRBV5-4 to TRBJ2-5; the D gene is possibly TRBD2 (5 bases). V was cut by 0 bases and J by 2 bases, with 11 bases left in between. Per the germline V gene, CDR1 is SGHNT and CDR2 is YYREEE (reference sequence). This CDR3 has 15 amino acids. In nucleotides, the CDR3 is TGTGCCAGCAGCTTGGCCCCGGACTCTCAAGAGACCCAGTACTTC. It encodes CASSLAPDSQETQYF.

The chain combines TRBV4-1 with TRBJ2-2; 8 positions match TRBD1. The length of the CDR3 is 20 residues. The trim removed 4 bases at V and 1 base at J, leaving 17 bases unmatched. Germline V gene data show CDR1 as MGHRA and CDR2 as YSYEKL. In nucleotides, the CDR3 is TGCGCCAGCAGCCCGGAAGGGATGGGACGGACAGGGAAGAACACCGGGGAGCTGTTTTTT. Translating it yields CASSPEGMGRTGKNTGELFF.

The chain joins TRBV5-6 to TRBJ2-4; 9 bases are a match to TRBD1. This CDR3 comprises 14 residues. Unmatched junction bases numbered 4, after V lost 3 bases and J lost 6 bases. From germline, CDR1 is SGHDT and CDR2 YYEEEE. As DNA, the CDR3 is TGTGCCAGCAGCTACGGACAGGGGTCAAACATTCAGTACTTC. Its translation: CASSYGQGSNIQYF. Filled out from reference TRBV5-6 and TRBJ2-4, the complete variable domain reads DAGVTQSPTHLIKTRGQQVTLRCSPKSGHDTVSWYQQALGQGPQFIFQYYEEEERQRGNFPDRFSGHQFPNYSSELNVNALLLGDSALYLCASSYGQGSNIQYFGAGTRLSVL.